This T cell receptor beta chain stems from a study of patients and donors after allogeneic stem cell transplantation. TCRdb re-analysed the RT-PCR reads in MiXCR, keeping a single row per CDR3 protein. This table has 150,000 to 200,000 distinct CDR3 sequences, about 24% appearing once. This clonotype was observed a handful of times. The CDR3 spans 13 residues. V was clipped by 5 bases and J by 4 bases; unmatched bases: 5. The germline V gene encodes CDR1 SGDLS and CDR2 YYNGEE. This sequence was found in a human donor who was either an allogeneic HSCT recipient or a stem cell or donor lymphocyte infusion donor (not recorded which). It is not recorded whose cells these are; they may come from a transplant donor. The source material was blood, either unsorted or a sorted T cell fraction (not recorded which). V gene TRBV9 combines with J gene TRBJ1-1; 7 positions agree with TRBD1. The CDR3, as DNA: TGTGCCAGCAGGGAAACAGGGGCCACTGAAGCTTTCTTT. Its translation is CASRETGATEAFF. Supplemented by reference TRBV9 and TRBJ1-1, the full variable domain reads DSGVTQTPKHLITATGQRVTLRCSPRSGDLSVYWYQQSLDQGLQFLIQYYNGEERAKGNILERFSAQQFPDLHSELNLSSLELGDSALYFCASRETGATEAFFGQGTRLTVV.